The 16 T cell receptor beta chains presented below share a single source sample, sequenced in a study of CD8 T cells in Susac syndrome. cDNA came from about 0.51 to 1 ug RNA primed by random hexamers. Using its own MiXCR run on the immunoSEQ multiplex PCR reads, TCRdb lists one record per CDR3 protein. The table includes under 250,000 distinct CDR3 sequences, 85% to 95% detected once. The sequencing input was CD4+ T cells from PBMCs. The receptors come from a human donor with multiple sclerosis.

The chain recombines TRBV7-9 with TRBJ2-5, with TRBD1 matching over 8 bases. The CDR3 runs to 14 residues. Germline CDR1 SEHNR, CDR2 FQNEAQ (reference sequence). Trimming removed 10 bases from V and 2 bases from J; junction bases left unmatched: 9. The CDR3 nucleotides read TGTGCCACCACGGACAGGGCGAGACAAGAGACCCAGTACTTC. Translating it yields CATTDRARQETQYF.

V is TRBV3-1 and J is TRBJ1-6, with 7 bases matching TRBD1. The CDR3 is 17 amino acids. Losses at the gene ends were 0 bases for V and 6 bases for J; bases not matched to a gene: 8. Per the germline V gene, CDR1 is LGHDT and CDR2 is YNNKEL (reference sequence). DNA for the CDR3: TGTGCCAGCAGCCAAGAATCGAACAGGGGTGGTAATTCACCCCTCCACTTT. Translation: CASSQESNRGGNSPLHF.

The genes are TRBV10-3 and TRBJ1-3, with 9 positions matching TRBD1. Germline V lookup: CDR1 ENHRY, CDR2 SYGVKD. V shed 6 bases, J shed 5 bases, and the junction held 8 bases outside the gene matches. The CDR3 consists of 15 residues. For the CDR3, the DNA is TGTGCCATCAGCCGAACGACAGGGGGGCGAAACACCATATATTTT. Amino acids: CAISRTTGGRNTIYF.

The rearrangement uses TRBV10-3 and TRBJ2-3; 9 bases fit TRBD2. V shed 6 bases, J shed 0 bases, and the junction held 4 bases outside the gene matches. This CDR3 is built from 15 residues. Germline loops: CDR1 ENHRY, CDR2 SYGVKD. Here the CDR3 DNA reads TGTGCCATCAGCGAGACTAGCGGAAGCACAGATACGCAGTATTTT. Translated, it gives CAISETSGSTDTQYF.

The chain uses TRBV4-2 and TRBJ2-2; D may be TRBD2 (5 bases). Trimming pared 4 bases from V and 5 bases from J, leaving 11 bases between. There are 14 residues in the CDR3. The V gene's germline CDR1 is LGHNA and CDR2 YNFKEQ. Written as DNA, the CDR3 is TGTGCCAGCAGCCTACCAAGGGAGACCGGGGAGCTGTTTTTT. Translation gives CASSLPRETGELFF.

The chain carries TRBV7-8 and TRBJ2-5; weak D call: TRBD2 (6 bases). Trimming removed 1 base from V and 2 bases from J, with 26 bases in between. The CDR3 contains 20 residues. The germline V gene has CDR1 SGHVS and CDR2 FQNEAQ. CDR3 nucleotide sequence: TGTGCCAGCAGCTTAGTTCCGCCTAGCGTGTATGGGGGGTCTCAAGAGACCCAGTACTTC. This gives the protein CASSLVPPSVYGGSQETQYF.

The gene calls are TRBV12-3 or TRBV12-4 and TRBJ2-3, with TRBD2 matching over 11 bases. The CDR3 consists of 14 residues. The V segment lost 7 bases and the J segment 3 bases; nucleotides outside the gene matches: 3. Here the CDR3 DNA reads TGTGCCAGCACCTCTAGCGGGAGGACAGATACGCAGTATTTT. Its translation is CASTSSGRTDTQYF.

This rearrangement joins TRBV19 to TRBJ2-3, with a possible D match to TRBD1 (6 bases). Germline V gives CDR1 LNHDA, CDR2 SQIVND (reference sequence). This CDR3 comprises 15 residues. V was pared by 7 bases and J by 6 bases, with 20 bases between. CDR3 DNA sequence: TGTGCCAGTAAGGGTGTGGGGGCGGCCGAGGATACGCAGTATTTT. It specifies CASKGVGAAEDTQYF. Variable domain in full (rest from reference TRBV19 and TRBJ2-3): DGGITQSPKYLFRKEGQNVTLSCEQNLNHDAMYWYRQDPGQGLRLIYYSQIVNDFQKGDIAEGYSVSREKKESFPLTVTSAQKNPTAFYLCASKGVGAAEDTQYFGPGTRLTVL.

V usage is TRBV9 and J usage is TRBJ2-1; 13 bases line up with TRBD2. The germline gives CDR1 SGDLS, CDR2 YYNGEE. J lost 0 bases, V lost 2 bases, and 2 bases had no gene match. This CDR3 contains 17 residues. CDR3 sequence: CASSVTSGRDSYNEQFF. CDR3 nucleotide sequence: TGTGCCAGCAGCGTCACTAGCGGGAGGGACTCCTACAATGAGCAGTTCTTC.

The J gene is TRBJ1-4, the V gene TRBV20-1; D unclear. Trimming stripped 0 bases from V and 0 bases from J, with 11 bases between. Germline V CDR1 and CDR2: DFQATT, SNEGSKA (reference sequence). This CDR3 has 16 amino acids. The CDR3 protein is CSARDYGGSTNEKLFF. CDR3 in DNA: TGCAGTGCTAGAGATTATGGCGGTTCAACTAATGAAAAACTGTTTTTT.

The chain uses TRBV6-4 and TRBJ1-1; D is ambiguous. V was clipped by 0 bases and J by 2 bases, with 4 bases between them. The CDR3 has 13 amino acids. CDR1 is MRHNA and CDR2 is SNTAGT in the germline V gene. CDR3 sequence: CASSDSRNTEAFF. The CDR3 DNA is TGTGCCAGCAGTGACTCGCGTAACACTGAAGCTTTCTTT.

The chain has TRBV3-1 and TRBJ2-5; TRBD2 matches 8 bases. Germline-derived CDR1 and CDR2 are LGHDT and YNNKEL (reference sequence). Trimming took 0 bases from V and 6 from J; bases not matched to a gene: 6. This CDR3 is 15 amino acids long. The DNA of the CDR3 is TGTGCCAGCAGCCAAGATTTCACTAGCGGCCAGACCCAGTACTTC. It specifies CASSQDFTSGQTQYF.

This chain joins TRBV6-6 and TRBJ2-7; TRBD2 matches 8 bases. V dropped 2 bases and J dropped 0; count of bases not matched to a gene: 3. The CDR3 loop spans 15 amino acids. CDR1 and CDR2 from the germline V gene are MNHNY and SVGAGI (reference sequence). This chain's CDR3 is CASSYPGGASYEQYF. In DNA form, the CDR3 reads TGTGCCAGCAGTTACCCCGGGGGGGCCTCCTACGAGCAGTACTTC.

The chain couples TRBV12-3 or TRBV12-4 to TRBJ1-5; a weak D match, TRBD1 (5 bases). CDR3 length: 15 residues. V gave up 5 bases and J gave up 0 bases, with 11 bases separating them. The CDR3 bases are TGTGCCAGCAGTCCCTCGACAGATAGCAATCAGCCCCAGCATTTT. It is translated as CASSPSTDSNQPQHF.

In nucleotides, the CDR3 is TGTGCCAGCAGCCCCTGGGGCGAGACCCAGTACTTC. Its protein is CASSPWGETQYF. The rearrangement links TRBV11-2 to TRBJ2-5; TRBD1 is a possible D gene (5 bases). V lost 5 bases and J lost 5, with 9 bases in between. Germline lookup yields CDR1 SGHAT and CDR2 FQNNGV. The CDR3 length is 12 residues.

The chain combines TRBV14 with TRBJ2-3, with D maybe TRBD2 (6 bases). The CDR3 is 14 amino acids. The V and J ends lost 4 bases and 5 bases respectively, with 13 bases between them. Looked up from germline, CDR1 is SGHDN and CDR2 is FVKESK. The CDR3 bases are TGTGCCAGCAGCCGCGGGACCACACGAGATACGCAGTATTTT. It codes for CASSRGTTRDTQYF.